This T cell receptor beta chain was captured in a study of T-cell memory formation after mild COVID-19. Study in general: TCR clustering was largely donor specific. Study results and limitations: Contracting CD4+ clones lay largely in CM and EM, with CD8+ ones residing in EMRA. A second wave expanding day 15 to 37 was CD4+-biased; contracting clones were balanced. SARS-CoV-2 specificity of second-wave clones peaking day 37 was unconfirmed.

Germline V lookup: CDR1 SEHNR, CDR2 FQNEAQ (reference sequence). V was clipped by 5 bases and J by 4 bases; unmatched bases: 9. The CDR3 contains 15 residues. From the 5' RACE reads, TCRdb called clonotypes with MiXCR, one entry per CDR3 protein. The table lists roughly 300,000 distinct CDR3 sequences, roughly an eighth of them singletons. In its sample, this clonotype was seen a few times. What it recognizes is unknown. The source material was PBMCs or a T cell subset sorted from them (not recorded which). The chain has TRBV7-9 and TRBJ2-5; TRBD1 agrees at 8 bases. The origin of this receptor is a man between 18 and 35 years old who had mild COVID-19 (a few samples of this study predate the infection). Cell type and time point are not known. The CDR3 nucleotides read TGTGCCAGCAGCACCCGACAGGGGATTGTAGAGACCCAGTACTTC. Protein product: CASSTRQGIVETQYF.